Listed here are 21 T cell receptor beta chains from one sample, sequenced in a study of cytomegalovirus exposure and HLA in healthy donors. Researchers ran the PCR with 60 Vbeta and 13 Jbeta primers. Repertoires were generated with immunoSEQ multiplex PCR, while TCRdb's copy carries only in-frame clones and drops some. The data show about 100,000 clones, around 67% seen once. The sample consisted of PBMCs. The receptors shown here come from a woman between 40 and 55 years old in good health and CMV-seropositive.

J is TRBJ2-3 and V is TRBV7-9; 7 bases agree with TRBD2. The trim removed 2 bases at V and 2 bases at J, leaving 10 bases unmatched. Germline CDR1 is SEHNR and CDR2 is FQNEAQ (reference sequence). The CDR3 spans 17 residues. CDR3 nucleotides: TGTGCCAGCAGCTTAAGTGTCTCCGGGGGGTCCACAGATACGCAGTATTTT. Translation: CASSLSVSGGSTDTQYF.

This chain connects TRBV7-2 to TRBJ2-5, with 11 bases identical to TRBD2. CDR3 length: 16 residues. Germline CDR1 SGHTA, CDR2 FQGNSA. After removal of 3 bases from V and 2 bases from J, the junction contained 5 bases not matched to a gene. The CDR3 sequence: CASSFLGTSGQETQYF. DNA for the CDR3: TGTGCCAGCAGCTTTCTCGGGACTAGCGGTCAAGAGACCCAGTACTTC.

The gene calls are TRBV19 and TRBJ1-2; D might be TRBD1 (6 bases). Deletions cut 0 bases from V and 8 bases from J, with 13 bases between. The CDR3 sequence is 14 residues long. CDR1 and CDR2 (germline): LNHDA, SQIVND (reference sequence). The CDR3 protein is CASSIDRGQGGYTF. The CDR3 nucleotides read TGTGCCAGTAGTATAGACAGGGGACAAGGAGGCTACACCTTC.

This rearrangement joins TRBV28 to TRBJ2-6, with a possible D match to TRBD1 (5 bases). The CDR3 contains 15 residues. Germline loops: CDR1 MDHEN, CDR2 SYDVKM. Between the trimmed V and J ends, which lost 6 bases and 3 bases, there was a span of 12 bases. The CDR3: CASSVRVFGANVLTF. The CDR3 DNA sequence: TGTGCCAGCAGCGTCAGGGTTTTTGGGGCCAACGTCCTGACTTTC.

The CDR3, as DNA: TGTGCCAGCAGTTATGGCCCCCAAGAGACCCAGTACTTC. Translation: CASSYGPQETQYF. This chain uses TRBV25-1 with TRBJ2-5; D remains ambiguous. Trimming stripped 5 bases from V and 1 base from J, with 8 bases between. Germline loops: CDR1 MGHDK, CDR2 SYGVNS. The CDR3 runs 13 residues.

This chain links TRBV25-1 with TRBJ2-5; no clear D gene. Germline values: CDR1 MGHDK, CDR2 SYGVNS. Trimming left V 11 bases short and J 2 bases short, with 6 bases between. This CDR3 spans 10 amino acids. Here the CDR3 reads CAAAQETQYF. As DNA, the CDR3 is TGTGCCGCGGCTCAAGAGACCCAGTACTTC.

This clone was detected a few times. The chain carries TRBV6-4 and TRBJ2-6, with a weak D call TRBD1 (6 bases). Germline V gene sequence: CDR1 MRHNA, CDR2 SNTAGT. The CDR3 spans 16 residues. V lost 5 bases to trimming and J lost 2 bases, with 13 bases between them. Here the CDR3 reads CASSMEQGPGANVLTF. As DNA, the CDR3 is TGTGCCAGCAGTATGGAACAGGGCCCTGGGGCCAACGTCCTGACTTTC.

The rearrangement joins TRBV18 to TRBJ1-5; D is perhaps TRBD1 (6 bases). The CDR3 sequence is 14 residues long. Germline V gives CDR1 KGHSH, CDR2 LQKENI. Trimming took 3 bases from V and 7 from J, leaving 13 bases between them. CDR3 sequence: CASSPSTGIQPQHF. The DNA for the CDR3 is TGTGCCAGCTCACCCAGCACAGGGATACAGCCCCAGCATTTT.

V usage is TRBV30 and J usage is TRBJ1-5, with 7 bases matching TRBD1. Looked up from germline, CDR1 is GTSNPN and CDR2 is SVGIG (reference sequence). This CDR3 comprises 13 residues. The V and J ends lost 2 bases and 5 bases, in that order; junction bases with no gene match: 3. CDR3 coding DNA: TGTGCCTGGAGTACGCAGGGGGATCAGCCCCAGCATTTT. Amino acid sequence: CAWSTQGDQPQHF.

CDR3: CASSDPGTGNEQFF. DNA of the CDR3: TGTGCCAGCAGTGATCCAGGAACGGGAAATGAGCAGTTCTTC. This chain connects TRBV6-1 to TRBJ2-1, with a tentative D call TRBD2 (5 bases). The germline CDR1 and CDR2 sequences are MNHNS and SASEGT. CDR3 length: 14 amino acids. V dropped 3 bases and J dropped 7 bases, with 13 bases sitting between them.

This clone was seen only a few times. The chain employs TRBV5-6 and TRBJ1-1; the match to TRBD1 covers 7 bases. The CDR3 sequence is 15 residues long. The junction had 7 bases not matched to a gene; V was cut back by 4 bases and J by 1 base. Germline-derived CDR1 and CDR2 are SGHDT and YYEEEE. CDR3 sequence (DNA): TGTGCCAGCAGCATACGGGACAGAAAGAACACTGAAGCTTTCTTT. It is translated as CASSIRDRKNTEAFF.

The CDR3 bases are TGTGCCTGGAGTGTAGGGACAGTAAACACTGAAGCTTTCTTT. It translates to CAWSVGTVNTEAFF. This sequence joins TRBV30 and TRBJ1-1, with TRBD1 identical over 7 bases. The CDR3 has 14 amino acids. The germline V gene encodes CDR1 GTSNPN and CDR2 SVGIG (reference sequence). With V trimmed by 0 bases and J by 2 bases, 3 bases remained unmatched.

The DNA for the CDR3 is TGTGCCAGCAGGGCGACAGGGTTGAACACTGAAGCTTTCTTT. Translated: CASRATGLNTEAFF. V and J are TRBV27 and TRBJ1-1; 7 bases line up with TRBD1. Germline loops: CDR1 MNHEY, CDR2 SMNVEV (reference sequence). This CDR3 comprises 14 residues. With 6 bases clipped from V and 0 bases from J, the junction kept 4 bases outside the gene matches.

The chain employs TRBV19 and TRBJ1-5; tentatively, D is TRBD1 (5 bases). The germline CDR1 and CDR2 sequences are LNHDA and SQIVND (reference sequence). V lost 1 base and J lost 15, with 16 bases in between. The CDR3 has 13 amino acids. This CDR3 reads CASSIVGQASSHF. The CDR3 bases are TGTGCCAGTAGTATAGTTGGACAAGCTTCCTCGCATTTT.

The gene calls are TRBV5-8 and TRBJ2-3, with D unclear. CDR1 is SGHTS, CDR2 YDEGEE, per germline. The CDR3 has 15 amino acids. Trimming took 0 bases from V and 0 from J, leaving 8 bases between them. CDR3 DNA: TGTGCCAGCAGCTTGGCAGGTATGAGCACAGATACGCAGTATTTT. Its translation: CASSLAGMSTDTQYF.

V usage is TRBV29-1 and J usage is TRBJ2-7; possibly TRBD2 for D (7 bases). With 6 bases removed from V and 5 bases from J, the gap between germline ends came to 17 bases. The CDR3 contains 13 residues. Germline CDR1 and CDR2: SQVTM and ANQGSEA. The CDR3 region is CSVTRGGRDEQYF. CDR3 DNA: TGCAGCGTGACAAGGGGGGGCAGGGACGAGCAGTACTTC.

This sequence joins TRBV7-2 and TRBJ1-5; possible D gene TRBD1, 5 bases. V lost 0 bases, J lost 2 bases, and 8 bases lay in between. In germline, CDR1 is SGHTA, CDR2 FQGNSA. The CDR3 has 15 residues. CDR3 nucleotides: TGTGCCAGCAGCTTAGCGCAGGGTGGCAATCAGCCCCAGCATTTT. It codes for CASSLAQGGNQPQHF.

The rearrangement uses TRBV6-1 and TRBJ2-5; 7 nucleotides agree with TRBD1. Germline V CDR1 and CDR2: MNHNS, SASEGT. V lost 4 bases and J lost 2; bases outside the gene matches: 7. This CDR3 comprises 15 residues. The CDR3 here is CASSATGERQETQYF. CDR3 DNA: TGTGCCAGCAGTGCTACAGGGGAGAGGCAAGAGACCCAGTACTTC.

V and J are TRBV4-1 and TRBJ1-1; 9 nucleotides match TRBD1. J was trimmed by 1 base and V by 1 base; bases with no gene match: 4. CDR3 length: 16 residues. Germline V CDR1 and CDR2: MGHRA, YSYEKL. CDR3 residues: CASSQAGTGRNTEAFF. The CDR3 bases are TGCGCCAGCAGCCAAGCCGGGACAGGGAGGAACACTGAAGCTTTCTTT.

The chain uses TRBV7-9 and TRBJ2-1; tentative D call: TRBD2 (7 bases). V lost 4 bases and J 8 bases, leaving 21 bases between the germline ends. The CDR3 consists of 16 residues. Germline CDR1 and CDR2: SEHNR and FQNEAQ (reference sequence). The CDR3 sequence: CASSSPAGAISHEQFF. The DNA for the CDR3 is TGTGCCAGCAGCTCCCCGGCGGGGGCAATCTCCCATGAGCAGTTCTTC.

The gene calls are TRBV5-4 and TRBJ1-2; unclear D gene. In germline, CDR1 is SGHNT, CDR2 YYREEE (reference sequence). V dropped 10 bases and J dropped 6 bases, with 19 bases sitting between them. The CDR3 runs to 13 residues. CDR3 region: CAPFAVTRNGYTF. CDR3 nucleotides: TGTGCCCCATTTGCCGTAACCAGGAATGGCTACACCTTC.